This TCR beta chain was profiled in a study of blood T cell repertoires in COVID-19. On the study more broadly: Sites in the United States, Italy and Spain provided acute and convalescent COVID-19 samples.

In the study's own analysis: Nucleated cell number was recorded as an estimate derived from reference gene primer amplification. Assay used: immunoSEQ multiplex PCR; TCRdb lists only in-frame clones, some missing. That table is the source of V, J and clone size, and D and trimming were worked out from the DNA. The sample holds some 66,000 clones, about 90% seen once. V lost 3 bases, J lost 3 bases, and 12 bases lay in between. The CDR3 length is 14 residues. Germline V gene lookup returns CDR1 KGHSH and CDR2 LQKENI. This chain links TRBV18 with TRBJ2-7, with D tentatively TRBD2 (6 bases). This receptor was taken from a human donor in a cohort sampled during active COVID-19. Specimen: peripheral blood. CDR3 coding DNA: TGTGCCAGCTCACCTGCGGGGTTAGTCTACGAGCAGTACTTC. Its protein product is CASSPAGLVYEQYF.